Listed here are 18 T cell receptor beta chains from one sample, sequenced in a study of blood T cell repertoires in COVID-19. Produced via immunoSEQ multiplex PCR; TCRdb's table is partial and in-frame only. The sample contains approximately 230,000 clones, just under 85% of which appear only once. Sequenced input: PBMCs or T cells enriched from blood (not recorded which). Source of these receptors: a middle-aged man who had recovered from COVID-19.

The sample holds one count of this clone. The chain is built from TRBV5-4 and TRBJ2-5; D uncertain. V was trimmed by 4 bases and J by 1 base, leaving 11 bases between them. The CDR3 runs 14 residues. Germline CDR1 SGHNT, CDR2 YYREEE (reference sequence). The CDR3 DNA reads TGTGCCAGCAGCCGGGTCGGGTTCCAAGAGACCCAGTACTTC. The encoded protein is CASSRVGFQETQYF. The full variable domain, in which reference TRBV5-4 and TRBJ2-5 provide the parts outside the CDR3, is ETGVTQSPTHLIKTRGQQVTLRCSSQSGHNTVSWYQQALGQGPQFIFQYYREEENGRGNFPPRFSGLQFPNYSSELNVNALELDDSALYLCASSRVGFQETQYFGPGTRLLVL.

The chain joins TRBV30 to TRBJ1-5; tentatively, D is TRBD1 (6 bases). V was shortened by 4 bases and J by 7 bases, with 17 bases between the two germline ends. CDR1 is GTSNPN and CDR2 is SVGIG in the germline V gene (reference sequence). CDR3 length: 14 amino acids. The DNA for the CDR3 is TGTGCCTGGACCCGGACAGTGGGCTTGCAGCCCCAGCATTTT. Its translation is CAWTRTVGLQPQHF.

As concerns this clone: In the same sample, other DNA sequences code for this CDR3. The chain carries TRBV5-1 and TRBJ2-1; TRBD2 is a possible D gene (5 bases). Trimming left V 0 bases short and J 2 bases short, with 9 bases between. CDR3 length: 15 residues. Germline V gene data show CDR1 as SGHRS and CDR2 as YFSETQ. CDR3 sequence reads: CASSLASGAYNEQFF. CDR3 sequence (DNA): TGCGCCAGCAGCTTGGCCAGCGGAGCCTACAATGAGCAGTTCTTC.

This chain links TRBV14 with TRBJ1-4, with D possibly matching TRBD1 (5 bases). V lost 3 bases, J lost 0 bases, and 5 bases lay in between. CDR1 and CDR2 (germline): SGHDN, FVKESK. The CDR3 is made up of 14 amino acids. CDR3: CASSQTATNEKLFF. The CDR3 nucleotides read TGTGCCAGCAGCCAGACAGCAACTAATGAAAAACTGTTTTTT.

This clone was recorded once. The chain recombines TRBV30 with TRBJ1-4, with 9 bases identical to TRBD1. CDR1 and CDR2 from the germline V gene are GTSNPN and SVGIG (reference sequence). J gave up 8 bases and V 8 bases, and 9 bases lay outside the gene matches. The CDR3 sequence is 13 residues long. Here the CDR3 reads CAGPGQGKEKLFF. CDR3 bases: TGTGCCGGACCGGGACAGGGTAAAGAAAAACTGTTTTTT.

V usage is TRBV15 and J usage is TRBJ1-5, with 7 positions matching TRBD1. With 5 bases clipped from V and 6 bases from J, the junction kept 7 bases outside the gene matches. This CDR3 spans 14 amino acids. Germline CDR1 and CDR2: LNHNV and YYDKDF (reference sequence). CDR3 region: CATSGNRGSQPQHF. As DNA, the CDR3 is TGTGCCACCAGCGGAAACAGGGGTAGTCAGCCCCAGCATTTT.

V usage is TRBV5-1 and J usage is TRBJ2-2; possible D gene TRBD1, 6 bases. The CDR3 extends over 13 amino acids. The V end was cut by 3 bases, the J end by 4 bases, with 7 bases between. The germline CDR1 and CDR2 sequences are SGHRS and YFSETQ. CDR3 loop: CASSSGVTGELFF. CDR3 coding DNA: TGCGCCAGCAGCTCAGGGGTCACCGGGGAGCTGTTTTTT. Complete variable domain (other parts from reference TRBV5-1 and TRBJ2-2): KAGVTQTPRYLIKTRGQQVTLSCSPISGHRSVSWYQQTPGQGLQFLFEYFSETQRNKGNFPGRFSGRQFSNSRSEMNVSTLELGDSALYLCASSSGVTGELFFGEGSRLTVL.

The sample holds one count of this clone. The V and J genes are TRBV28 and TRBJ2-5; 7 positions match TRBD1. The germline CDR1 and CDR2 sequences are MDHEN and SYDVKM. The CDR3 totals 15 residues. Germline trimming cut 6 bases from V and 5 bases from J; bases unmatched to any gene: 12. CDR3 sequence reads: CASRFRDRPLETQYF. The CDR3 DNA reads as TGTGCCAGCAGATTCCGGGACAGACCTCTGGAGACCCAGTACTTC.

This clone was counted between two and nine times. The J gene is TRBJ1-1, the V gene TRBV7-9; D uncertain. Germline CDR1 SEHNR, CDR2 FQNEAQ (reference sequence). There are 15 residues in the CDR3. V lost 5 bases and J lost 1, with 14 bases in between. Here the CDR3 DNA reads TGTGCCAGCAGCCTGGCGAGCGGAGGGAACACTGAAGCTTTCTTT. Translation: CASSLASGGNTEAFF.

This clone was seen a few times. The chain links TRBV18 to TRBJ1-3, with TRBD1 matching 10 bases. V lost 6 bases to trimming and J lost 0 bases; unmatched junction nucleotides: 11. Germline lookup yields CDR1 KGHSH and CDR2 LQKENI. This CDR3 contains 18 residues. The CDR3 DNA reads TGTGCCAGCTCTGACAGGGGGCGAAAGGGGGACTCTGGAAACACCATATATTTT. Encoded protein: CASSDRGRKGDSGNTIYF. Combining the CDR3 with reference TRBV18 and TRBJ1-3 gives the whole variable domain NAGVMQNPRHLVRRRGQEARLRCSPMKGHSHVYWYRQLPEEGLKFMVYLQKENIIDESGMPKERFSAEFPKEGPSILRIQQVVRGDSAAYFCASSDRGRKGDSGNTIYFGEGSWLTVV.

The CDR3 region is CASRSGVSPLHF. The CDR3 bases are TGTGCCAGCAGATCAGGGGTATCACCCCTCCACTTT. The chain has TRBV7-9 and TRBJ1-6, with a possible D match to TRBD1 (6 bases). V shed 6 bases and J shed 10 bases, with 10 bases lying between them. Germline values: CDR1 SEHNR, CDR2 FQNEAQ (reference sequence). This CDR3 spans 12 amino acids.

The J gene is TRBJ2-1, the V gene TRBV2; the match to TRBD1 covers 9 bases. The CDR3 has 15 residues. After removal of 4 bases from V and 4 bases from J, the junction contained 5 bases not matched to a gene. CDR1 SNHLY and CDR2 FYNNEI come from the germline V gene. The CDR3 DNA reads as TGTGCCAGCAGTGGCACAGGGGGCGCGTACAATGAGCAGTTCTTC. This translates into CASSGTGGAYNEQFF.

The chain employs TRBV15 and TRBJ1-1; D might be TRBD1 (6 bases). Germline V gives CDR1 LNHNV, CDR2 YYDKDF (reference sequence). This CDR3 has 17 residues. V lost 3 bases and J lost 2, with 19 bases in between. The CDR3 here is CATSRGAGVQSNTEAFF. CDR3 in DNA: TGTGCCACCAGCAGGGGGGCCGGTGTTCAGTCAAACACTGAAGCTTTCTTT.

The rearrangement joins TRBV5-1 to TRBJ2-1; 7 bases agree with TRBD2. Trimming took 0 bases from V and 6 from J; bases not matched to a gene: 6. This CDR3 is 15 amino acids long. The germline V gene encodes CDR1 SGHRS and CDR2 YFSETQ. The DNA of the CDR3 is TGCGCCAGCAGCTTGGCCGGGGGGAATTCCAATGAGCAGTTCTTC. This translates into CASSLAGGNSNEQFF.

This clone was observed a handful of times. The chain has TRBV27 and TRBJ2-1; 9 bases match TRBD1. Germline V gene sequence: CDR1 MNHEY, CDR2 SMNVEV (reference sequence). The V segment lost 5 bases and the J segment 7 bases; nucleotides outside the gene matches: 6. The CDR3 length is 14 residues. CDR3 in DNA: TGTGCCAGCAGTCCCTGGGACAGGGTAAATGAGCAGTTCTTC. Protein product: CASSPWDRVNEQFF.

The rearrangement joins TRBV3-1 (or the pseudogene TRBV3-2) to TRBJ1-1; 10 bases are shared with TRBD1. This CDR3 contains 16 residues. The V and J ends lost 1 base and 5 bases, in that order; junction bases with no gene match: 7. In germline, CDR1 is LGHDT, CDR2 YNNKEL (reference sequence). The CDR3 loop is CASSQGLRDRGTEAFF. In DNA form, the CDR3 reads TGTGCCAGCAGCCAAGGACTCCGGGACAGGGGTACTGAAGCTTTCTTT.

A single count supports this clone. The chain carries TRBV4-1 and TRBJ2-7; 9 bases match TRBD1. Germline values: CDR1 MGHRA, CDR2 YSYEKL. There are 14 residues in the CDR3. J gave up 2 bases and V 3 bases, and 2 bases lay outside the gene matches. Here the CDR3 DNA reads TGCGCCAGCAGCCATGGACAGGGGACCTACGAGCAGTACTTC. Its translation is CASSHGQGTYEQYF.

This chain uses TRBV3-1 (or the pseudogene TRBV3-2) with TRBJ1-3; the match to TRBD1 covers 7 bases. CDR1 is LGHDT and CDR2 is YNNKEL in the germline V gene (reference sequence). This CDR3 has 12 residues. The trim removed 4 bases at V and 7 bases at J, leaving 1 base unmatched. Here the CDR3 reads CASSPQGNTIYF. In DNA, the CDR3 is TGTGCCAGCAGCCCACAGGGGAACACCATATATTTT.